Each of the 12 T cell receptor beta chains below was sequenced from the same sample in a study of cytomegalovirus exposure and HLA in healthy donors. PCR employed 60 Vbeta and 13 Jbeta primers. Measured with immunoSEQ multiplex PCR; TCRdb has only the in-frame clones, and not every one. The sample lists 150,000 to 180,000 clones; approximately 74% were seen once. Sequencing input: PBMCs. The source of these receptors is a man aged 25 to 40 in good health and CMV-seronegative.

The CDR3, as DNA: TGTGCCAGCACCCCGGGGGGGGCGCGAGCTTTCTTT. Amino acids: CASTPGGARAFF. The chain recombines TRBV7-9 with TRBJ1-1, with TRBD1 as a possible D gene (6 bases). V lost 7 bases and J lost 10, with 16 bases in between. The CDR3 loop spans 12 amino acids. The germline CDR1 and CDR2 sequences are SEHNR and FQNEAQ (reference sequence).

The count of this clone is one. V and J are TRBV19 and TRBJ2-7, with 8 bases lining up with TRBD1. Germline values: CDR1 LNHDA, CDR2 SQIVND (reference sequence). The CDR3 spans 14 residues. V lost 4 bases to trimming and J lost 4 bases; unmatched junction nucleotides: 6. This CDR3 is CASSTTGVEYEQYF. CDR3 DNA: TGTGCCAGTAGTACGACAGGGGTGGAGTACGAGCAGTACTTC. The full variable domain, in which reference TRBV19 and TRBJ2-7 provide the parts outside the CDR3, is DGGITQSPKYLFRKEGQNVTLSCEQNLNHDAMYWYRQDPGQGLRLIYYSQIVNDFQKGDIAEGYSVSREKKESFPLTVTSAQKNPTAFYLCASSTTGVEYEQYFGPGTRLTVT.

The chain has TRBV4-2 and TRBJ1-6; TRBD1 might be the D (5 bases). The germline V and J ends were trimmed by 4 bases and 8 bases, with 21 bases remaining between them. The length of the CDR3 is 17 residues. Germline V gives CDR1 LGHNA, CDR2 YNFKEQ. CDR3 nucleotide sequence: TGTGCCAGCAGCCGGTACCAAGGACGGAGGGGATATTCACCCCTCCACTTT. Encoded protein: CASSRYQGRRGYSPLHF.

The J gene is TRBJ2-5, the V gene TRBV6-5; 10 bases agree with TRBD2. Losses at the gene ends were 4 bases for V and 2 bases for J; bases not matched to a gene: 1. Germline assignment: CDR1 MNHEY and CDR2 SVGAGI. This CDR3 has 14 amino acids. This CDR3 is CASSSSGGQETQYF. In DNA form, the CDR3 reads TGTGCCAGCAGTTCTAGCGGGGGTCAAGAGACCCAGTACTTC.

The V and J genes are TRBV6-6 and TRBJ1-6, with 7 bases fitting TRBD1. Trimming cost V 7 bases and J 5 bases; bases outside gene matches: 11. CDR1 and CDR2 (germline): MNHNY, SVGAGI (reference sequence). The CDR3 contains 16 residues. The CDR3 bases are TGTGCCAGCACCGAACCCGACAGGGCTGATAATTCACCCCTCCACTTT. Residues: CASTEPDRADNSPLHF.

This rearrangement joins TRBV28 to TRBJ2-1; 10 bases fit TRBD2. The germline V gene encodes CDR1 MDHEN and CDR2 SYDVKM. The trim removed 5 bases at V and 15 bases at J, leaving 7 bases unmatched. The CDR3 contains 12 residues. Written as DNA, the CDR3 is TGTGCCAGCAGTCCACAGCGGGGGGGCGGGTTCTTC. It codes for CASSPQRGGGFF.

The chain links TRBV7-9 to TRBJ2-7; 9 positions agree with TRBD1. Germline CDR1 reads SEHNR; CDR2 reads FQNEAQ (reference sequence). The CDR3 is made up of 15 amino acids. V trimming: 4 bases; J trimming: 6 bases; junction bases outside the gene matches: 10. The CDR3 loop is CASSSEVQGAGEQYF. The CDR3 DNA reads TGTGCCAGCAGCTCGGAGGTACAGGGGGCTGGCGAGCAGTACTTC. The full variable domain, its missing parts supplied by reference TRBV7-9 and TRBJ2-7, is DTGVSQNPRHKITKRGQNVTFRCDPISEHNRLYWYRQTLGQGPEFLTYFQNEAQLEKSRLLSDRFSAERPKGSFSTLEIQRTEQGDSAMYLCASSSEVQGAGEQYFGPGTRLTVT.

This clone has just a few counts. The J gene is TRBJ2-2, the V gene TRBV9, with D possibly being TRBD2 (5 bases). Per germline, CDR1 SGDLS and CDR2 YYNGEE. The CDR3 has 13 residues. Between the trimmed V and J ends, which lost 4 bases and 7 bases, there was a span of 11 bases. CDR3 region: CASSPTGSGELFF. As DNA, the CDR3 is TGTGCCAGCAGCCCCACGGGAAGCGGGGAGCTGTTTTTT. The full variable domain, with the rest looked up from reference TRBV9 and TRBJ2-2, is DSGVTQTPKHLITATGQRVTLRCSPRSGDLSVYWYQQSLDQGLQFLIQYYNGEERAKGNILERFSAQQFPDLHSELNLSSLELGDSALYFCASSPTGSGELFFGEGSRLTVL.

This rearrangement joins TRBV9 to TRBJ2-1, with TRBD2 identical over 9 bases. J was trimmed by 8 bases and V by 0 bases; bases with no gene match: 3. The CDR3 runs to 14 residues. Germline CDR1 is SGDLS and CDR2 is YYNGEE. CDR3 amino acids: CASSVGSGGYEQFF. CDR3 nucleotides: TGTGCCAGCAGCGTAGGTAGCGGGGGTTATGAGCAGTTCTTC.

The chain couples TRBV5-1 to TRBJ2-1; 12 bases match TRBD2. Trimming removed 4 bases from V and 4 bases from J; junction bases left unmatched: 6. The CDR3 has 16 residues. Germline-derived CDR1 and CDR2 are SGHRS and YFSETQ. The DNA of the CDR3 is TGCGCCAGCAGCGACCGACTAGCGGGGGTTTACAATGAGCAGTTCTTC. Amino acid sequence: CASSDRLAGVYNEQFF.

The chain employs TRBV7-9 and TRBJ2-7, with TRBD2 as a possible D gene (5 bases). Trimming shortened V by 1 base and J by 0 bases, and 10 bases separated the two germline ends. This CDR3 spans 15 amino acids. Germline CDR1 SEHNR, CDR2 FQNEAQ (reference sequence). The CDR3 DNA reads TGTGCCAGCAGCTTAGGAGGGTTCAGCTCCTACGAGCAGTACTTC. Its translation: CASSLGGFSSYEQYF.

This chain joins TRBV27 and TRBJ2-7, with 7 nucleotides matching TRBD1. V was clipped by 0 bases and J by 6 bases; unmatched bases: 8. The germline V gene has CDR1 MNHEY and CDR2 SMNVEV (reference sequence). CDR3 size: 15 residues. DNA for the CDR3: TGTGCCAGCAGTTTATCGGAAAGGGGGCACCGCGAGCAGTACTTC. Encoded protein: CASSLSERGHREQYF.